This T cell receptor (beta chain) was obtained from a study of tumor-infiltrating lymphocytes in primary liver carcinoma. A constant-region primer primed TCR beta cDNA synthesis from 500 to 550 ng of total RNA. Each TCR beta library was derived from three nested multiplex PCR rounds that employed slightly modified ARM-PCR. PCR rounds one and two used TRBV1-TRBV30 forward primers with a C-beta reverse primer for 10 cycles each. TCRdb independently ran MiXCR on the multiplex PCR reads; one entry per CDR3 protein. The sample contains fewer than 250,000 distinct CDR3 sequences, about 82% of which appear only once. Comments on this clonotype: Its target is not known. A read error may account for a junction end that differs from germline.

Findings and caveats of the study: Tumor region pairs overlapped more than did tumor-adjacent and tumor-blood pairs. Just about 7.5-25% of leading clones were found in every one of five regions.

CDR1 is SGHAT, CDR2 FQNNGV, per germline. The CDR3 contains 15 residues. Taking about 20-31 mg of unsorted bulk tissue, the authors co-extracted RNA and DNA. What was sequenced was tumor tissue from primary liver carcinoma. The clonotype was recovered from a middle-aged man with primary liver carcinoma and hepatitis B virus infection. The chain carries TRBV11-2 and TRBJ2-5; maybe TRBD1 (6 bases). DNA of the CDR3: TGCGCCAGCAGCCCCCGGTCAACCCCAGGGGTGATCCAGTACTTC. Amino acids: CASSPRSTPGVIQYF.